This entry features one TCR beta chain sequence. The data stem from a study of OX40 agonist ivuxolimab in advanced cancers. Trimming removed 2 bases from V and 5 bases from J, with 12 bases in between. Per germline, CDR1 MNHNY and CDR2 SVGAGI (reference sequence). This CDR3 spans 14 amino acids. Assay used: immunoSEQ multiplex PCR; TCRdb lists only in-frame clones, some missing. Of some 70,000 clones listed, approximately 90% are singletons. This clonotype originated in an adult with an advanced solid tumor such as melanoma, head and neck, liver or kidney cancer. The specimen was CD4+ or CD8+ T cells sorted from blood, collected in a trial of the OX40 agonist ivuxolimab. This chain joins TRBV6-6 and TRBJ2-5; D is unresolved. This CDR3 is CASSYPDPSETQYF. The CDR3, as DNA: TGTGCCAGCAGTTACCCCGATCCGTCTGAGACCCAGTACTTC.